These 21 T cell receptor beta chains were all obtained from the same sample, sequenced in a study of blood T cells in healthy people across ages. Next came a second PCR, run for roughly 6 to 11 cycles, which used a sample-barcoded 5' primer along with a J-beta primer mix. TCRdb re-called the 5' RACE reads through MiXCR, storing one row per CDR3 protein. The sample includes fewer than 1.5 million distinct CDR3 sequences, roughly 40% of them seen just once. Material for sequencing was blood. These receptor sequences come from a woman aged 18-30 years in good health.

This chain joins TRBV11-1 and TRBJ2-3; D may be TRBD1 (5 bases). V was cut by 5 bases and J by 4 bases, with 22 bases left in between. Germline CDR1 is SGHAT and CDR2 is FQDESV (reference sequence). CDR3 length: 17 residues. CDR3 bases: TGTGCCAGCAGCCGCTTCATAGGTCGAACAGGTGCAGATACGCAGTATTTT. This gives the protein CASSRFIGRTGADTQYF.

This clonotype was seen many times. The V call is TRBV5-1, the J call TRBJ2-5; 7 bases agree with TRBD1. V was pared by 0 bases and J by 5 bases, with 4 bases of the junction left unmatched. Germline V gives CDR1 SGHRS, CDR2 YFSETQ. CDR3 length equals 14 residues. DNA of the CDR3: TGCGCCAGCAGCTTGGGAGGGGGCAGTGAGACCCAGTACTTC. Its translation is CASSLGGGSETQYF. The entire variable domain, with the rest obtained from reference TRBV5-1 and TRBJ2-5, is as follows: KAGVTQTPRYLIKTRGQQVTLSCSPISGHRSVSWYQQTPGQGLQFLFEYFSETQRNKGNFPGRFSGRQFSNSRSEMNVSTLELGDSALYLCASSLGGGSETQYFGPGTRLLVL.

The chain uses TRBV5-1 and TRBJ1-2, with D hard to call. From germline, CDR1 is SGHRS and CDR2 YFSETQ. V was shortened by 0 bases and J by 4 bases, with 16 bases between the two germline ends. The CDR3 extends over 16 amino acids. DNA of the CDR3: TGCGCCAGCAGCTTGGACGGGCGAGGGCCCGGCTATGGCTACACCTTC. Protein product: CASSLDGRGPGYGYTF.

This clonotype has a handful of counts. The chain employs TRBV19 and TRBJ1-2; no clear D. The CDR3 has 10 residues. The ends were cut back, 10 bases at V and 5 bases at J, with 8 bases in the middle. Per germline, CDR1 LNHDA and CDR2 SQIVND (reference sequence). The DNA of the CDR3 is TGTGCCACCGAGGCGTATGGCTACACCTTC. Residues: CATEAYGYTF.

DNA for the CDR3: TGTGCCATCAGGAGAGCGGGGGCTACAGATACGCAGTATTTT. Amino acid sequence: CAIRRAGATDTQYF. V and J are TRBV10-3 and TRBJ2-3; the match to TRBD2 covers 8 bases. CDR1 is ENHRY, CDR2 SYGVKD, per germline. The CDR3 loop spans 14 amino acids. After removal of 6 bases from V and 3 bases from J, the junction contained 5 bases not matched to a gene.

V and J are TRBV2 and TRBJ2-2; 7 nucleotides match TRBD2. Germline CDR1 SNHLY, CDR2 FYNNEI. The V and J ends lost 2 bases and 5 bases, in that order; junction bases with no gene match: 5. The CDR3 is 15 residues long. The CDR3 nucleotides read TGTGCCAGCAGTGAAAACGGACTAGTTACCGGGGAGCTGTTTTTT. It is translated as CASSENGLVTGELFF.

The table lists this clonotype with a few counts. The J gene is TRBJ2-5, the V gene TRBV5-1, with a weak D call TRBD1 (6 bases). V lost 4 bases and J 11 bases, leaving 24 bases between the germline ends. CDR3 length: 15 amino acids. Germline loops: CDR1 SGHRS, CDR2 YFSETQ. For the CDR3, the DNA is TGCGCCAGCAGCCTCCGAGGGGACAAATACAATGAGCAGTACTTC. It encodes CASSLRGDKYNEQYF.

This chain connects TRBV6-6 to TRBJ2-7; D is perhaps TRBD2 (6 bases). V lost 6 bases and J lost 3, with 15 bases in between. Germline CDR1 and CDR2: MNHNY and SVGAGI (reference sequence). This CDR3 is 14 amino acids long. CDR3 nucleotides: TGTGCCAGCAGGGAAGTAGCGGAGCTCTACGAGCAGTACTTC. Translating gives CASREVAELYEQYF.

In its sample, this clonotype was seen a few times. The CDR3 nucleotides are TGTGCCAGCAGCCACAGACGGACTACTAGCTCCTACGAGCAGTACTTC. Translation: CASSHRRTTSSYEQYF. The rearrangement joins TRBV13 to TRBJ2-7, with D possibly being TRBD2 (6 bases). The CDR3 extends over 16 amino acids. Trimming removed 5 bases at V and 0 bases at J, with 17 bases between. The germline V gene encodes CDR1 PRHDT and CDR2 FYEKMQ (reference sequence). The whole variable domain, remainder taken from reference TRBV13 and TRBJ2-7, is AAGVIQSPRHLIKEKRETATLKCYPIPRHDTVYWYQQGPGQDPQFLISFYEKMQSDKGSIPDRFSAQQFSDYHSELNMSSLELGDSALYFCASSHRRTTSSYEQYFGPGTRLTVT.

This chain uses TRBV27 with TRBJ2-3; D is uncertain. CDR1 and CDR2 from the germline V gene are MNHEY and SMNVEV (reference sequence). V lost 5 bases to trimming and J lost 5 bases, with 20 bases between them. CDR3 length: 16 amino acids. CDR3 nucleotides: TGTGCCAGCAGTCGCACCGGACCCGATACGGTAGATACGCAGTATTTT. It codes for CASSRTGPDTVDTQYF.

This clonotype showed up many times. The chain carries TRBV6-5 and TRBJ1-4; maybe TRBD1 (5 bases). The ends were cut back, 5 bases at V and 6 bases at J, with 19 bases in the middle. CDR3 length: 16 residues. Germline V gives CDR1 MNHEY, CDR2 SVGAGI. The chain's CDR3 is CASSQPSGGNYEKLFF. The DNA of the CDR3 is TGTGCCAGCAGTCAACCCTCCGGGGGGAATTATGAAAAACTGTTTTTT.

This clonotype was seen only a few times. The V and J genes are TRBV3-1 and TRBJ2-7; possibly TRBD2 for D (6 bases). Germline CDR1 reads LGHDT; CDR2 reads YNNKEL (reference sequence). CDR3 length: 16 residues. The germline V and J ends were trimmed by 0 bases and 4 bases, with 16 bases remaining between them. The CDR3 sequence: CASSQDRGLTLYEQYF. In DNA, the CDR3 is TGTGCCAGCAGCCAAGATCGGGGACTGACCCTTTACGAGCAGTACTTC.

This clonotype was counted between two and nine times. The chain links TRBV10-3 to TRBJ1-6; 7 nucleotides line up with TRBD1. Unmatched junction bases numbered 3, after V lost 4 bases and J lost 6 bases. The CDR3 totals 14 residues. The germline gives CDR1 ENHRY, CDR2 SYGVKD. This CDR3 reads CAISAGQTNSPLHF. The CDR3 nucleotides are TGTGCCATCAGTGCGGGACAGACTAATTCACCCCTCCACTTT.

CDR3 nucleotide sequence: TGCGCCAGCAGCTTCGGCAGGGGAGTGTTAGATGAGCAGTTCTTC. Translation: CASSFGRGVLDEQFF. The rearrangement uses TRBV5-1 and TRBJ2-1, with D tentatively TRBD1 (6 bases). V gave up 2 bases and J gave up 8 bases, with 17 bases separating them. Germline assignment: CDR1 SGHRS and CDR2 YFSETQ. The CDR3 length is 15 residues.

This clonotype was seen once. This sequence joins TRBV6-5 and TRBJ2-1, with D possibly being TRBD2 (6 bases). Trimming took 0 bases from V and 0 from J, leaving 18 bases between them. This CDR3 region has 19 residues. Germline CDR1 reads MNHEY; CDR2 reads SVGAGI. This CDR3 is CASSYSGVSGKSSYNEQFF. Written as DNA, the CDR3 is TGTGCCAGCAGTTACTCAGGGGTTAGCGGTAAGAGCTCCTACAATGAGCAGTTCTTC.

The rearrangement joins TRBV12-3 or TRBV12-4 to TRBJ1-6; tentatively, D is TRBD1 (6 bases). V lost 5 bases to trimming and J lost 14 bases, with 16 bases between them. The CDR3 loop spans 13 amino acids. DNA for the CDR3: TGTGCCAGCAGTCCCCAGGGGTCGTTCACCCTCCACTTT. Encoded protein: CASSPQGSFTLHF.

This sequence joins TRBV20-1 and TRBJ2-5; perhaps TRBD2 as D (6 bases). The end of the DNA is better explained by TRBJ2-7, so the J call may be wrong. CDR3 length: 17 residues. Germline V gene sequence: CDR1 DFQATT, CDR2 SNEGSKA (reference sequence). The CDR3 sequence is CSAASLRREYIAYEQYF. CDR3 bases: TGCAGTGCTGCCTCCCTTAGGAGGGAGTACATCGCCTACGAGCAGTACTTC.

This sequence joins TRBV5-1 and TRBJ2-1; D is possibly TRBD2 (6 bases). This CDR3 is 13 amino acids long. V lost 4 bases, J lost 7 bases, and 12 bases lay in between. Germline V gene lookup returns CDR1 SGHRS and CDR2 YFSETQ. CDR3 nucleotide sequence: TGCGCCAGCAGCGTAAAGGAGGGGAATGAGCAGTTCTTC. Translation: CASSVKEGNEQFF.

CDR3 sequence: CASSLTPGGVGTEAFF. The CDR3 DNA follows: TGCGCCAGCAGCTTGACCCCTGGAGGGGTTGGCACTGAAGCTTTCTTT. The V and J genes are TRBV5-1 and TRBJ1-1; the D gene is possibly TRBD1 (5 bases). The CDR3 is made up of 16 amino acids. In germline, CDR1 is SGHRS, CDR2 YFSETQ. Trimming pared 1 base from V and 4 bases from J, leaving 17 bases between.

V gene TRBV6-1 combines with J gene TRBJ1-6, with D possibly matching TRBD1 (5 bases). V was cut by 3 bases and J by 6 bases, with 9 bases left in between. CDR3 length: 14 amino acids. Germline V gene lookup returns CDR1 MNHNS and CDR2 SASEGT. The CDR3 protein is CASSDGQGNSPLHF. The DNA of the CDR3 is TGTGCCAGCAGTGATGGGCAGGGTAATTCACCCCTCCACTTT.

This rearrangement joins TRBV4-2 to TRBJ1-2, with TRBD1 matching over 7 bases. The CDR3 totals 15 residues. V was pared by 2 bases and J by 3 bases, with 6 bases of the junction left unmatched. Germline V gene lookup returns CDR1 LGHNA and CDR2 YNFKEQ. The CDR3 DNA is TGTGCCAGCAGCCAATCTCACCAGGGGGACTATGGCTACACCTTC. Translating it yields CASSQSHQGDYGYTF.